The 28 T cell receptor beta chains given below trace back to one sample, sequenced in a study of spatial heterogeneity in lung cancer. Time point reported: sample taken at primary tumor resection. Via MiXCR, TCRdb re-called the 5' RACE reads, giving one row per CDR3 protein. The sample carries about 78,000 distinct CDR3 sequences, 8% recorded once. Sample: PBMCs, taken at surgery. The origin of the receptors is a male donor with early-stage non-small cell lung cancer.

This chain links TRBV18 with TRBJ1-5; D unresolved. V gave up 0 bases and J gave up 7 bases, with 16 bases separating them. Germline-derived CDR1 and CDR2 are KGHSH and LQKENI. This CDR3 region has 16 residues. CDR3 coding DNA: TGTGCCAGCTCACCACCAGGCGGGTCTAAAGGGCAGCCCCAGCATTTT. Its protein product is CASSPPGGSKGQPQHF.

This clonotype was recorded at least ten times. The V gene is TRBV9, the J gene TRBJ2-7; TRBD2 might be the D (6 bases). This CDR3 is built from 13 residues. The V gene's germline CDR1 is SGDLS and CDR2 YYNGEE. V was pared by 2 bases and J by 2 bases, with 8 bases between. The CDR3: CASSVGLTYEQYF. Written as DNA, the CDR3 is TGTGCCAGCAGCGTGGGACTGACCTACGAGCAGTACTTC. The full variable domain, in which reference TRBV9 and TRBJ2-7 provide the parts outside the CDR3, is DSGVTQTPKHLITATGQRVTLRCSPRSGDLSVYWYQQSLDQGLQFLIQYYNGEERAKGNILERFSAQQFPDLHSELNLSSLELGDSALYFCASSVGLTYEQYFGPGTRLTVT.

This clonotype was counted a few times. V gene TRBV20-1 combines with J gene TRBJ2-7, with 16 bases that match TRBD2. Germline assignment: CDR1 DFQATT and CDR2 SNEGSKA (reference sequence). V lost 4 bases and J lost 6; bases outside the gene matches: 9. This CDR3 comprises 16 residues. Written as DNA, the CDR3 is TGCAGTGCTACTAGACCGGGACTAGCGGGAGGGGGCGAGCAGTACTTC. Its translation is CSATRPGLAGGGEQYF.

This clonotype was detected only a few times. The gene calls are TRBV20-1 and TRBJ2-3; D not resolved. This CDR3 spans 13 amino acids. Germline lookup yields CDR1 DFQATT and CDR2 SNEGSKA (reference sequence). Deletions cut 6 bases from V and 4 bases from J, with 14 bases between. The CDR3 spells CSAGPVPADTQYF. The CDR3 region has the DNA TGCAGTGCCGGCCCAGTCCCCGCAGATACGCAGTATTTT.

In this sample, this clonotype turned up many times. The CDR3 loop is CASSLEGRSYEQYF. CDR3 in DNA: TGCGCCAGCAGCTTGGAAGGGAGGTCCTACGAGCAGTACTTC. The chain employs TRBV5-1 and TRBJ2-7; D possibly corresponds to TRBD2 (6 bases). Germline CDR1 and CDR2: SGHRS and YFSETQ. The CDR3 is 14 residues long. V was trimmed by 0 bases and J by 1 base, leaving 8 bases between them.

This sequence joins TRBV7-9 and TRBJ2-7, with unresolved D. This CDR3 contains 12 residues. Trimming left V 3 bases short and J 5 bases short, with 8 bases between. The germline gives CDR1 SEHNR, CDR2 FQNEAQ (reference sequence). CDR3 in DNA: TGTGCCAGCAGCTTCGGCCGAGACGAGCAGTACTTC. Protein sequence: CASSFGRDEQYF.

This clonotype was seen many times. The chain is built from TRBV15 and TRBJ2-5, with a weak D call TRBD1 (5 bases). CDR1 and CDR2 (germline): LNHNV, YYDKDF (reference sequence). V was shortened by 1 base and J by 2 bases, with 5 bases between the two germline ends. CDR3 length: 13 residues. The DNA for the CDR3 is TGTGCCACCAGCAGAGGACAGCAAGAGACCCAGTACTTC. Translation: CATSRGQQETQYF.

This clonotype was observed many times. The gene calls are TRBV7-8 and TRBJ1-2; D is uncertain. Germline V gives CDR1 SGHVS, CDR2 FQNEAQ. The CDR3 contains 16 residues. V gave up 1 base and J gave up 4 bases, with 16 bases separating them. CDR3 sequence: CASSLGTRSQPYGYTF. The CDR3, as DNA: TGTGCCAGCAGCTTAGGTACCAGGTCGCAACCCTATGGCTACACCTTC.

This clonotype came up many times. The V call is TRBV29-1, the J call TRBJ2-3, with D perhaps TRBD2 (6 bases). The V end was cut by 4 bases, the J end by 0 bases, with 14 bases between. The germline V gene encodes CDR1 SQVTM and CDR2 ANQGSEA. This CDR3 spans 15 amino acids. CDR3 in DNA: TGCAGCGTTGTACGGACCGGGGGAAGCACAGATACGCAGTATTTT. It is translated as CSVVRTGGSTDTQYF.

This clonotype was detected ten times or more. The chain has TRBV20-1 and TRBJ2-2; D may be TRBD1 (6 bases). The germline V gene has CDR1 DFQATT and CDR2 SNEGSKA (reference sequence). CDR3 size: 16 residues. The V gene lost 0 bases and the J gene lost 1 base, with 12 bases spanning the gap. The CDR3 bases are TGCAGTGCTAGAGATCCGGAACAGGGGAACACCGGGGAGCTGTTTTTT. This sequence encodes CSARDPEQGNTGELFF.

The chain joins TRBV25-1 to TRBJ2-1; the D gene is possibly TRBD1 (5 bases). Per the germline V gene, CDR1 is MGHDK and CDR2 is SYGVNS. Trimming took off 6 bases at V and 8 bases at J, with 14 bases between the two ends. The length of the CDR3 is 13 residues. This CDR3 is CASSQRQFYEQFF. CDR3 nucleotides: TGTGCCAGCAGCCAGCGACAGTTCTATGAGCAGTTCTTC.

CDR3 coding DNA: TGTGCCAGCTCACCTCTGGCGAGCTCCTACAATGAGCAGTTCTTC. Residues: CASSPLASSYNEQFF. This rearrangement joins TRBV18 to TRBJ2-1, with no clear D. V gave up 3 bases and J gave up 0 bases, with 9 bases separating them. The CDR3 has 15 amino acids. Looked up from germline, CDR1 is KGHSH and CDR2 is LQKENI.

This clonotype has only a few counts. J is TRBJ2-5 and V is TRBV3-1; TRBD1 aligns across 8 bases. This CDR3 comprises 14 residues. The germline V gene encodes CDR1 LGHDT and CDR2 YNNKEL (reference sequence). Trimming took 3 bases from V and 4 from J; bases not matched to a gene: 4. CDR3 coding DNA: TGTGCCAGCAGCCAGCCAGGGGGCCTAGAGACCCAGTACTTC. It translates to CASSQPGGLETQYF.

The chain couples TRBV4-1 to TRBJ1-5; unclear D gene. V was pared by 1 base and J by 3 bases, with 13 bases between. The germline V gene encodes CDR1 MGHRA and CDR2 YSYEKL. The CDR3 sequence is 16 residues long. Here the CDR3 reads CASSQGPADHNQPQHF. The CDR3 region has the DNA TGCGCCAGCAGCCAAGGTCCCGCGGACCACAATCAGCCCCAGCATTTT.

The chain carries TRBV7-9 and TRBJ2-5, with 7 bases fitting TRBD1. The CDR3 is 14 residues long. V shed 1 base, J shed 4 bases, and the junction held 3 bases outside the gene matches. CDR1 is SEHNR, CDR2 FQNEAQ, per germline (reference sequence). CDR3 protein: CASSLGGGPETQYF. As DNA, the CDR3 is TGTGCCAGCAGCTTAGGAGGGGGCCCAGAGACCCAGTACTTC. Full variable domain (rest looked up from reference TRBV7-9 and TRBJ2-5): DTGVSQNPRHKITKRGQNVTFRCDPISEHNRLYWYRQTLGQGPEFLTYFQNEAQLEKSRLLSDRFSAERPKGSFSTLEIQRTEQGDSAMYLCASSLGGGPETQYFGPGTRLLVL.

In this sample, this clonotype turned up many times. This chain uses TRBV4-1 with TRBJ1-2; no firm D call. The CDR3 is 15 residues long. Trimming took 0 bases from V and 0 from J, leaving 8 bases between them. From germline, CDR1 is MGHRA and CDR2 YSYEKL. CDR3 region: CASSQDALANYGYTF. CDR3 bases: TGCGCCAGCAGCCAAGACGCTTTAGCTAACTATGGCTACACCTTC.

The V call is TRBV19, the J call TRBJ2-1; D gene uncertain. Per the germline V gene, CDR1 is LNHDA and CDR2 is SQIVND (reference sequence). The ends were cut back, 9 bases at V and 4 bases at J, with 16 bases in the middle. The CDR3 extends over 14 amino acids. CDR3 in amino acids: CASRLNPLYNEQFF. CDR3 sequence (DNA): TGTGCCAGCCGACTTAATCCCCTTTACAATGAGCAGTTCTTC.

In its sample, this clonotype was seen a few times. The V call is TRBV3-1, the J call TRBJ2-5; D not certain. V lost 4 bases to trimming and J lost 0 bases, with 9 bases between them. The germline CDR1 and CDR2 sequences are LGHDT and YNNKEL (reference sequence). The CDR3 contains 14 residues. CDR3 sequence: CASSPPEYQETQYF. DNA of the CDR3: TGTGCCAGCAGCCCCCCGGAATACCAAGAGACCCAGTACTTC.

This clonotype occurred many times. The chain employs TRBV18 and TRBJ1-1, with D perhaps matching TRBD1 (6 bases). This CDR3 spans 13 amino acids. V was clipped by 4 bases and J by 1 base, with 7 bases between them. The germline V gene has CDR1 KGHSH and CDR2 LQKENI. CDR3 coding DNA: TGTGCCAGCTCACGACAGGAGAACACTGAAGCTTTCTTT. The encoded protein is CASSRQENTEAFF. Looking up the rest from reference TRBV18 and TRBJ1-1 gives the full variable domain: NAGVMQNPRHLVRRRGQEARLRCSPMKGHSHVYWYRQLPEEGLKFMVYLQKENIIDESGMPKERFSAEFPKEGPSILRIQQVVRGDSAAYFCASSRQENTEAFFGQGTRLTVV.

This clonotype was counted a few times. This chain joins TRBV6-6 and TRBJ2-7; 8 bases match TRBD2. V was pared by 5 bases and J by 3 bases, with 6 bases of the junction left unmatched. The CDR3 covers 14 residues. Germline CDR1 MNHNY, CDR2 SVGAGI (reference sequence). CDR3 region: CASSPAGASYEQYF. Written as DNA, the CDR3 is TGTGCCAGCAGTCCAGCGGGAGCTAGCTACGAGCAGTACTTC.

This clonotype has a count of ten or more. This rearrangement joins TRBV5-8 to TRBJ2-7; maybe TRBD1 (6 bases). V dropped 2 bases and J dropped 0 bases, with 12 bases sitting between them. CDR3 length: 15 amino acids. CDR1 is SGHTS, CDR2 YDEGEE, per germline. CDR3 amino acids: CASSLPTGSSYEQYF. In nucleotides, the CDR3 is TGTGCCAGCAGCTTACCCACAGGGAGCTCCTACGAGCAGTACTTC.

This clonotype was found many times. The V gene is TRBV28, the J gene TRBJ1-1, with no clear D. V lost 2 bases and J 2 bases, leaving 6 bases between the germline ends. Germline V gives CDR1 MDHEN, CDR2 SYDVKM. This CDR3 contains 13 residues. CDR3: CASSLAHNTEAFF. CDR3 nucleotide sequence: TGTGCCAGCAGTTTAGCACACAACACTGAAGCTTTCTTT.

This clonotype has at least ten counts. A junction boundary mismatches the germline segment, possibly from a read error. The chain carries TRBV2 and TRBJ2-7, with D perhaps matching TRBD1 or TRBD2 (6 bases each). CDR1 is SNHLY and CDR2 is FYNNEI in the germline V gene. This CDR3 region has 12 residues. DNA for the CDR3: TGTGCCAGCGCTGGCGGCAGGGGACTGGGGAACTTC. It yields the protein CASAGGRGLGNF.

This clonotype has more than one count but fewer than ten. The gene calls are TRBV10-3 and TRBJ1-3, with D hard to call. Germline V CDR1 and CDR2: ENHRY, SYGVKD. The CDR3 has 14 amino acids. The V end was cut by 4 bases, the J end by 4 bases, with 11 bases between. CDR3: CAISAPGTGNTIYF. CDR3 bases: TGTGCCATCAGTGCCCCGGGTACGGGAAACACCATATATTTT.

This clonotype appeared many times. The chain links TRBV5-1 to TRBJ2-1; 11 nucleotides line up with TRBD2. The CDR3 loop spans 15 amino acids. From germline, CDR1 is SGHRS and CDR2 YFSETQ. V dropped 4 bases and J dropped 5; count of bases not matched to a gene: 5. The CDR3 region is CASSPGLAVNNEQFF. The CDR3 nucleotides are TGCGCCAGCAGCCCGGGACTAGCGGTGAACAATGAGCAGTTCTTC. The full variable domain, its missing parts supplied by reference TRBV5-1 and TRBJ2-1, is KAGVTQTPRYLIKTRGQQVTLSCSPISGHRSVSWYQQTPGQGLQFLFEYFSETQRNKGNFPGRFSGRQFSNSRSEMNVSTLELGDSALYLCASSPGLAVNNEQFFGPGTRLTVL.

This clonotype was recorded a few times. V is TRBV25-1 and J is TRBJ2-1; D unresolved. The CDR3 has 11 amino acids. Per germline, CDR1 MGHDK and CDR2 SYGVNS. V lost 1 base, J lost 8 bases, and 3 bases lay in between. CDR3 nucleotides: TGTGCCAGCAGTGAATGGGATGAGCAGTTCTTC. Translation gives CASSEWDEQFF.

A few counts support this clonotype. V and J are TRBV29-1 and TRBJ2-5; 10 bases align to TRBD1. This CDR3 contains 13 residues. V lost 7 bases to trimming and J lost 7 bases; unmatched junction nucleotides: 9. Germline values: CDR1 SQVTM, CDR2 ANQGSEA. The CDR3 is CSARQGAKMTQYF. DNA for the CDR3: TGCAGCGCCCGACAGGGGGCTAAGATGACCCAGTACTTC.

This clonotype was observed many times. This sequence joins TRBV30 and TRBJ2-4; D uncertain. This CDR3 comprises 12 residues. V was clipped by 2 bases and J by 7 bases, with 9 bases between them. CDR1 is GTSNPN and CDR2 is SVGIG in the germline V gene (reference sequence). The CDR3 loop reads CAWSYLGNIQYF. CDR3 DNA sequence: TGTGCCTGGAGTTATTTAGGGAACATTCAGTACTTC.